This record concerns one T cell receptor beta chain sequence. Patients in Seattle were enrolled during active infection, then followed longitudinally. This sample was included in a study of blood T cell repertoires in COVID-19. As for the study in general: From T cells, B-cell-depleted T cells, or PBMCs came the material, which was cDNA or gDNA.

The germline CDR1 and CDR2 sequences are MNHEY and SVGAGI. This CDR3 contains 13 residues. Trimming took 5 bases from V and 10 from J, leaving 15 bases between them. Under the authors' procedure: Nucleated cell counts were estimated from reference gene primer amplification. Measured with immunoSEQ multiplex PCR; TCRdb has only the in-frame clones, and not every one. V and J calls and clone size are those listed in that table; D and trimming were worked out from the DNA. There are 96,000 or so clones in the sample; roughly 76% occur only once, and under 5.5% lies in the top ten. This chain uses TRBV6-5 with TRBJ1-5; D not certain. The sequenced sample consisted of peripheral blood. The sequence derives from an elderly man with COVID-19, enrolled during active disease. CDR3 residues: CASSLGIGSPQHF. Here the CDR3 DNA reads TGTGCCAGCAGTCTGGGTATAGGGAGTCCCCAGCATTTT.